These 5 T cell receptor beta chains originate from one sample sequenced in a study of immune evolution from preneoplasia to lung adenocarcinoma. Repertoires were generated with immunoSEQ multiplex PCR, while TCRdb's copy carries only in-frame clones and drops some. The sample records around 2,200 clones, 60% to 85% being singletons. Material for sequencing was FFPE adjacent normal lung tissue. The receptors here all came from a person aged 55 to 79 with lung adenocarcinoma.

This clone showed up just a few times. The chain is built from TRBV7-8 and TRBJ2-5; 9 bases fit TRBD2. Germline-derived CDR1 and CDR2 are SGHVS and FQNEAQ. The ends lost 5 bases at V and 5 bases at J; junction bases unmatched: 9. This CDR3 has 15 amino acids. CDR3 region: CASSLTGTSRETQYF. In DNA, the CDR3 is TGTGCCAGCAGCCTTACCGGGACTAGCCGCGAGACCCAGTACTTC. The full variable domain, its missing parts supplied by reference TRBV7-8 and TRBJ2-5, is GAGVSQSPRYKVAKRGQDVALRCDPISGHVSLFWYQQALGQGPEFLTYFQNEAQLDKSGLPSDRFFAERPEGSVSTLKIQRTQQEDSAVYLCASSLTGTSRETQYFGPGTRLLVL.

The V and J genes are TRBV15 and TRBJ1-4; TRBD1 aligns across 7 bases. The CDR3 totals 14 residues. Germline trimming cut 5 bases from V and 5 bases from J; bases unmatched to any gene: 5. Germline V CDR1 and CDR2: LNHNV, YYDKDF (reference sequence). CDR3 protein: CATSSTGPNEKLFF. CDR3 nucleotide sequence: TGTGCCACCAGCTCGACAGGGCCCAATGAAAAACTGTTTTTT.

This chain joins TRBV6-1 and TRBJ2-7; possibly TRBD1 for D (6 bases). The CDR3 totals 15 residues. Germline V lookup: CDR1 MNHNS, CDR2 SASEGT. Between the trimmed V and J ends, which lost 6 bases and 1 base, there was a span of 16 bases. This chain's CDR3 is CASSRGTDSSYEQYF. CDR3 coding DNA: TGTGCCAGCAGCAGGGGTACGGACAGTTCCTACGAGCAGTACTTC.

This chain joins TRBV2 and TRBJ2-7; D possibly corresponds to TRBD1 (6 bases). Germline loops: CDR1 SNHLY, CDR2 FYNNEI. V gave up 4 bases and J gave up 3 bases, with 10 bases separating them. The length of the CDR3 is 13 residues. CDR3 sequence (DNA): TGTGCCAGCAGTGCCCGACAGGTCTACGAGCAGTACTTC. Protein product: CASSARQVYEQYF.

V usage is TRBV9 and J usage is TRBJ2-2; 13 positions match TRBD2. Trimming at V came to 4 bases and at J to 5 bases, leaving 5 bases not matched to a gene. The germline V gene encodes CDR1 SGDLS and CDR2 YYNGEE. The CDR3 has 16 residues. CDR3 in amino acids: CASSMGLAGLTGELFF. The CDR3 DNA follows: TGTGCCAGCAGCATGGGACTAGCGGGGCTTACCGGGGAGCTGTTTTTT.